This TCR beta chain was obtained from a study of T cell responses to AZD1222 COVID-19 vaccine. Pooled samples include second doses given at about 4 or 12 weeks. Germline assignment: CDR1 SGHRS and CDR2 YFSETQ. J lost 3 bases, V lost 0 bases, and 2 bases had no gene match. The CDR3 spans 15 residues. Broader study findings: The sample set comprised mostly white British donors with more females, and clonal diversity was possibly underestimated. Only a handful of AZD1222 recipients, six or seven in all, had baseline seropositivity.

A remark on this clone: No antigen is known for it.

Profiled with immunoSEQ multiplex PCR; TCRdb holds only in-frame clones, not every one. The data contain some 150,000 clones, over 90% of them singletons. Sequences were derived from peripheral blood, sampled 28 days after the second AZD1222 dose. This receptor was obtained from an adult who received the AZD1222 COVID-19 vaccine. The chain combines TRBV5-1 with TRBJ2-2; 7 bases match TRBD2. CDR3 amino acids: CASSLGRGYTGELFF. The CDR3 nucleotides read TGCGCCAGCAGCTTGGGGCGGGGGTACACCGGGGAGCTGTTTTTT.